This T cell receptor (beta chain) is from a study of blood T cell repertoires in COVID-19. The trim removed 3 bases at V and 6 bases at J, leaving 2 bases unmatched. CDR3 length: 12 amino acids. Germline values: CDR1 SGDLS, CDR2 YYNGEE. On this clone: The same CDR3 is also encoded by other DNA sequences in this sample.

The protocol was immunoSEQ multiplex PCR, while the TCRdb copy is restricted to in-frame clones and leaves out a portion. Of roughly 150,000 clones in the sample, 75% to 85% are singletons; the top ten hold approximately 0.5%. Sequencing input: peripheral blood. This clonotype was obtained from a man between 60 and 75 years old with acute or convalescent COVID-19. The V gene is TRBV9, the J gene TRBJ2-7; 8 bases fit TRBD1. The CDR3 spells CASSGTGGEQYF. CDR3 sequence (DNA): TGTGCCAGCAGCGGTACAGGGGGCGAGCAGTACTTC.